This T cell receptor beta chain was identified in a study of metastatic and nonmetastatic thyroid tumors. TCRdb re-called the PCR reads with MiXCR. The data contain tens of thousands of clones, 9% to 14% of them seen just once; the ten biggest clones take up roughly 9%. Each patient went into thyroid surgery without having received any treatment. The CDR3 totals 12 residues. Looked up from germline, CDR1 is LGHNT and CDR2 is FRNRAP. V was trimmed by 1 base and J by 8 bases, leaving 5 bases between them. In this sample, this clone turned up many times. Sequenced: blood. The chain combines TRBV12-5 with TRBJ2-2; D not certain. The clonotype was recovered from a male donor with papillary thyroid cancer or a benign thyroid nodule (not recorded which). Some clones in this sample may be carry-over from other donors' samples. The CDR3 sequence: CASGLGAGELFF. In nucleotides, the CDR3 is TGTGCTAGTGGTTTGGGGGCTGGGGAGCTGTTTTTT.